Reported below is one T cell receptor beta chain. The CDR3 runs 15 residues. Looked up from germline, CDR1 is SGHAT and CDR2 is FQNNGV. The data belong to a study of T cells expressing NK-cell markers. Reprocessing the 5' RACE reads, TCRdb reports a single entry for every CDR3 protein and omits DNA. In all, the sample yields approximately 440,000 distinct CDR3 sequences. This receptor was taken from a woman between 45 and 60 years old in good health. Sequenced material: blood T cells: a sorted CD56 or NKG2C T cell subset, CD4+ or CD8+ T cells, or bulk PBMC T cells (not recorded which). V gene TRBV11-2 combines with J gene TRBJ2-5; TCRdb's D gene call, TRBD2, goes unchecked for lack of DNA. CDR3 region: CASSKRRGRQETQYF.